This T cell receptor beta chain was sequenced for a study of immune evolution from preneoplasia to lung adenocarcinoma (dated by TCRdb to about 2021). Regarding the study in general: The study profiled immune contexture across lung adenocarcinoma precursors and invasive adenocarcinoma using immune gene expression, TCR sequencing and multiplex immunofluorescence. Sample size was determined by specimen availability and not by a prior power calculation. A total of under 60 patients with pulmonary nodules who underwent surgical resection were included in the overall cohort. Resected precursor lesions (AAH, AIS, MIA) and invasive adenocarcinomas were each compared against paired morphologically normal lung tissue. POLYSOLVER was used to infer Class I HLA alleles from exome data, and LOHHLA was used to detect allele-specific HLA loss. The study reported that around 100 samples were used for TCR sequencing. The immune data were combined with whole exome sequencing and methylation data from the same cohort of nodules. TCR sequencing data came from about 52 patients. Summary of the overall study and its limitations: Normal lung had the highest top T cell clone frequencies, which appeared to decline progressively from AAH through AIS, MIA and invasive adenocarcinoma. The findings were based on association rather than direct causation, and larger cohorts with long-term follow-up and longitudinal biopsies were deemed needed. The highest clonality was observed in normal lung, whereas higher T cell density and diversity but lower clonality appeared to be present in later-stage lesions. Because every patient came from Japan and China, how well the results apply to Western populations was uncertain.

Resection was performed on patients in Japan or China between the mid-2010s and the late 2010s. Histologic diagnosis of each case was confirmed independently by two lung cancer pathologists on H&E slides. DNA was isolated from FFPE tissue using the AllPrep DNA/RNA FFPE Kit. As regards this clone: The antigen it binds to is not known. No base qualities exist here, and no much larger clone lies one base off it.

The immunoSEQ hsTCRbeta Kit was used to sequence TCR beta CDR3 regions from DNA. The original pipeline was this. The ImmunoSEQ Analyzer was used to analyse the TCR sequencing data. T cell clonality was defined as 1 minus Pielou's evenness computed on productive rearrangements. The inverse Simpson index, applied to productive templates, was used to measure T cell diversity. T cell density was defined as TCR beta template counts normalized to usable DNA, with usable DNA estimated by amplification and sequencing of housekeeping genes. Two-sided Kruskal-Wallis tests were used to compare TCR metrics between histologic stages. The table was pulled from immuneACCESS by TCRdb, which kept in-frame rearrangements only. Such tables lose some clones; where checked, under half of the loss comes from unresolved V genes, and the rest has no known cause. D and trimming were read from the DNA, whereas the V and J calls and clone size are those reported in that table. This sample holds about 7,900 clones; around 80% were observed only once. The top ten constitute 6.5% to 8% of the sample.

After removal of 0 bases from V and 3 bases from J, the junction retains 4 bases not matched to a gene. CDR1 GTSNPN and CDR2 SVGIG are derived from the germline V gene (reference sequence). Counted from cysteine to phenylalanine, this CDR3 has 16 amino acids. The entry retains the CDR3 DNA only, 48 bases that are in frame from base 1. The sample consisted of FFPE adjacent normal lung tissue. This receptor chain uses TRBV30 and TRBJ2-5, with 13 junctional bases fitting TRBD2. This receptor was identified in an older person with lung adenocarcinoma. CDR3 region: CAWSVGTSGAKETQYF. The sequence in DNA is TGTGCCTGGAGTGTGGGGACTAGCGGGGCTAAAGAGACCCAGTACTTC.